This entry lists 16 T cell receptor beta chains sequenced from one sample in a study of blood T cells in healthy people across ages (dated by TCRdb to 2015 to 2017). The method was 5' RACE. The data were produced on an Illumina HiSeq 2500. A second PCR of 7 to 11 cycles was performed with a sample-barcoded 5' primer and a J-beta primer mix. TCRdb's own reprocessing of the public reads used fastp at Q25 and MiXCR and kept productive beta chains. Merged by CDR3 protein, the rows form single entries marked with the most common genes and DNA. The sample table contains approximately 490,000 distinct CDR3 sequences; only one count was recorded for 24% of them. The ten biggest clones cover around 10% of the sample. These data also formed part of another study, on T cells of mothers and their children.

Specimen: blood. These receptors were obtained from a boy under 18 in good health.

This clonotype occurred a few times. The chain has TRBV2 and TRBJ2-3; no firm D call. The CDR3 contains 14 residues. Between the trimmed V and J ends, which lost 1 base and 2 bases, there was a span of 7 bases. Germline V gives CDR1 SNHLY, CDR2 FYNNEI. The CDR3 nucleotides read TGTGCCAGCAGTGAAGTGATAGCCACAGATACGCAGTATTTT. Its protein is CASSEVIATDTQYF.

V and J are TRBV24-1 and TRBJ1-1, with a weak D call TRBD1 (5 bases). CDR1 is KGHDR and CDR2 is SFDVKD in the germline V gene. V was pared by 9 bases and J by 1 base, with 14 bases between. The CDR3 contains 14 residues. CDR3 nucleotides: TGTGCCACCCGCTCGGGAGGGGCGAACACTGAAGCTTTCTTT. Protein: CATRSGGANTEAFF.

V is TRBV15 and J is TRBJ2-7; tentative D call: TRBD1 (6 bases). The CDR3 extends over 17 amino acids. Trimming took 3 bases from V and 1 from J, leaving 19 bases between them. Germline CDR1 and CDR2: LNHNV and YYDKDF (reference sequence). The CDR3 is CATSRSWDTRLSYEQYF. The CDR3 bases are TGTGCCACCAGCAGGTCCTGGGACACCCGCCTTTCCTACGAGCAGTACTTC.

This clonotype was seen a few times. The CDR3 reads CASSSSGWETQYF. The CDR3 coding sequence is TGCGCCAGCAGCTCCTCAGGGTGGGAGACCCAGTACTTC. The chain links TRBV4-1 to TRBJ2-5, with a tentative D call TRBD1 (5 bases). From germline, CDR1 is MGHRA and CDR2 YSYEKL. Deletions cut 5 bases from V and 5 bases from J, with 12 bases between. There are 13 residues in the CDR3.

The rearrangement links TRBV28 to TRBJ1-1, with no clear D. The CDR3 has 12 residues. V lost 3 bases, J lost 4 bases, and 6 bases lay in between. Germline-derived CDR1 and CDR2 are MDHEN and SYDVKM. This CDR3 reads CASSFFRTEAFF. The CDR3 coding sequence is TGTGCCAGCAGTTTTTTCCGCACTGAAGCTTTCTTT.

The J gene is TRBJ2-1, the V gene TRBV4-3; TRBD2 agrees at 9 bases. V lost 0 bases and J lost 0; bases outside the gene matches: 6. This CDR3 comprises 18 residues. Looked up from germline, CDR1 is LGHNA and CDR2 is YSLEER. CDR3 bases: TGCGCCAGCAGCCAAGATAGCGGCGGGGGGGGCTCCTACAATGAGCAGTTCTTC. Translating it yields CASSQDSGGGGSYNEQFF.

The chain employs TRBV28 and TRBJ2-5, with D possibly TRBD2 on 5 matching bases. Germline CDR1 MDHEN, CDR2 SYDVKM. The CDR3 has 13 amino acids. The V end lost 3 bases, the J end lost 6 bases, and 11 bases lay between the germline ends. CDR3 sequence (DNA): TGTGCCAGCAGTTTTGGAGGTTTGAAGACCCAGTACTTC. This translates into CASSFGGLKTQYF.

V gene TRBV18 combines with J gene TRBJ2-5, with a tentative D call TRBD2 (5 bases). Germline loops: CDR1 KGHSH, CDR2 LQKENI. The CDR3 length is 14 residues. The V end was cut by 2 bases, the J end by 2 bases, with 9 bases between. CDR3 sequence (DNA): TGTGCCAGCTCACCAGCTAGCCAACAAGAGACCCAGTACTTC. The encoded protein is CASSPASQQETQYF.

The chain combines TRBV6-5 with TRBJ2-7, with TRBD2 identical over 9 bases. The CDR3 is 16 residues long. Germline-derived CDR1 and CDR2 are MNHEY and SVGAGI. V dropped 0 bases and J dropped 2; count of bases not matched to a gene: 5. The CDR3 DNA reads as TGTGCCAGCAGTTACTCTCGGACTAGCGTGACCTACGAGCAGTACTTC. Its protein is CASSYSRTSVTYEQYF.

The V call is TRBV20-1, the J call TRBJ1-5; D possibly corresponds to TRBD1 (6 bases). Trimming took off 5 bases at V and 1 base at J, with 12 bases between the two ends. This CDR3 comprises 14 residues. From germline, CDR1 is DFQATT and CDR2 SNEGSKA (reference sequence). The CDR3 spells CSAQDRRSNQPQHF. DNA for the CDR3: TGCAGTGCTCAGGACAGAAGAAGCAATCAGCCCCAGCATTTT.

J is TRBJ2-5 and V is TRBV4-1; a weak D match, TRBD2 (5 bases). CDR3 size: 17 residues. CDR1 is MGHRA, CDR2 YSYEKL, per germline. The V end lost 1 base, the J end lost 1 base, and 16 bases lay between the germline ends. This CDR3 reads CASSQGSGGNIQETQYF. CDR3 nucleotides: TGCGCCAGCAGCCAAGGGAGCGGCGGAAACATCCAAGAGACCCAGTACTTC.

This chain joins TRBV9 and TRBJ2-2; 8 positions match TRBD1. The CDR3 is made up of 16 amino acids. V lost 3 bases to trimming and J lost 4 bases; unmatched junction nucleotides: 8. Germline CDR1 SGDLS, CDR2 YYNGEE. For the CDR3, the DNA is TGTGCCAGCAGCGAAAGGTCAGGGGGCCCCACCGGGGAGCTGTTTTTT. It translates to CASSERSGGPTGELFF.

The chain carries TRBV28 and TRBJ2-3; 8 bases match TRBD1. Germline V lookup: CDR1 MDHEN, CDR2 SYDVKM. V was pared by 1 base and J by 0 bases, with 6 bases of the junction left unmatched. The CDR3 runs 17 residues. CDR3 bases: TGTGCCAGCAGTTTATCCACACAGGGGGTTAGCACAGATACGCAGTATTTT. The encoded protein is CASSLSTQGVSTDTQYF. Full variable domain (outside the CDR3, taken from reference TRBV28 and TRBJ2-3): DVKVTQSSRYLVKRTGEKVFLECVQDMDHENMFWYRQDPGLGLRLIYFSYDVKMKEKGDIPEGYSVSREKKERFSLILESASTNQTSMYLCASSLSTQGVSTDTQYFGPGTRLTVL.

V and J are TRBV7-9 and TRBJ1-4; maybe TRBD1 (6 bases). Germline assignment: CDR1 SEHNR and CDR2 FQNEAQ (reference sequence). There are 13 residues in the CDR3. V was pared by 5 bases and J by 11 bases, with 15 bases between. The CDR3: CASSPGANPKLFF. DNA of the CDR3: TGTGCCAGCAGCCCAGGGGCGAACCCTAAACTGTTTTTT.

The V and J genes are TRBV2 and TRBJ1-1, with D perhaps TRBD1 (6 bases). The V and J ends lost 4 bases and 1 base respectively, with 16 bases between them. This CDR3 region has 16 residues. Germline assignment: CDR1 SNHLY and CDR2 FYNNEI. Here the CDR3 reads CASSVGGGLGNTEAFF. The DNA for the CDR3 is TGTGCCAGCAGTGTGGGAGGGGGATTGGGGAACACTGAAGCTTTCTTT.

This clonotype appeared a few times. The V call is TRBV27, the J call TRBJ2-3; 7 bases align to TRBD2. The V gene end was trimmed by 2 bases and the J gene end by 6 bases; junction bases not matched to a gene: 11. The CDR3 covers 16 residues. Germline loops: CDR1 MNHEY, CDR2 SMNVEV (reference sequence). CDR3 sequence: CASSLLSGAPEDTQYF. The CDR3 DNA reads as TGTGCCAGCAGTTTACTGAGCGGGGCCCCTGAGGATACGCAGTATTTT.